One and the same sample provided the 6 T cell receptor beta chains below, sequenced in a study of blood T cell repertoires in COVID-19. The repertoire was sequenced with immunoSEQ multiplex PCR; TCRdb's copy has only in-frame clones and lacks some. The sample has some 250,000 clones; 70% to 75% are singletons. Sequencing was performed on peripheral blood. Receptors originate from a woman aged 80 or over with acute or convalescent COVID-19.

The genes are TRBV4-3 and TRBJ2-1; 8 bases are a match to TRBD1. Germline values: CDR1 LGHNA, CDR2 YSLEER. This CDR3 is 15 amino acids long. The V and J ends lost 5 bases and 4 bases, in that order; junction bases with no gene match: 7. CDR3 region: CASSLGQGRYNEQFF. The CDR3 DNA sequence: TGCGCCAGCAGCTTAGGACAGGGCCGGTACAATGAGCAGTTCTTC.

This clone has more than one count but fewer than ten. The gene calls are TRBV4-2 and TRBJ1-3; D is unresolved. V dropped 1 base and J dropped 7 bases, with 11 bases sitting between them. The CDR3 contains 14 residues. Looked up from germline, CDR1 is LGHNA and CDR2 is YNFKEQ. CDR3 bases: TGTGCCAGCAGCCAAGTTTCCGGGGATAACACCATATATTTT. Its translation is CASSQVSGDNTIYF.

The V call is TRBV6-5, the J call TRBJ2-7; D perhaps matches TRBD2 (5 bases). Germline CDR1 reads MNHEY; CDR2 reads SVGAGI. The length of the CDR3 is 15 residues. V lost 6 bases, J lost 0 bases, and 15 bases lay in between. CDR3 protein: CASSRLLAGSYEQYF. The CDR3 region has the DNA TGTGCCAGCAGCCGCCTTCTAGCTGGCTCCTACGAGCAGTACTTC.

This sequence joins TRBV10-2 and TRBJ2-1; D is possibly TRBD2 (6 bases). CDR3 length: 13 amino acids. Germline loops: CDR1 WSHSY, CDR2 SAAADI. Trimming took 4 bases from V and 10 from J, leaving 14 bases between them. In DNA form, the CDR3 reads TGCGCCAGCAGTGGGGGACTTGCGCGGGAGCAGTTCTTC. Residues: CASSGGLAREQFF.

The genes are TRBV5-6 and TRBJ1-2; D unclear. V lost 5 bases to trimming and J lost 1 base, with 9 bases between them. Germline CDR1 SGHDT, CDR2 YYEEEE. This CDR3 contains 13 residues. CDR3: CASRSVFNYGYTF. DNA of the CDR3: TGTGCCAGCAGATCGGTCTTTAACTATGGCTACACCTTC.

V is TRBV3-1 (or the pseudogene TRBV3-2) and J is TRBJ2-3; D gene unclear. The germline gives CDR1 LGHDT, CDR2 YNNKEL (reference sequence). V lost 2 bases, J lost 5 bases, and 11 bases lay in between. This CDR3 is built from 14 residues. CDR3 amino acids: CASSQRSRLDTQYF. CDR3 in DNA: TGTGCCAGCAGCCAAAGATCGAGGCTAGATACGCAGTATTTT.